The following is a TCR beta chain sequence with its context. Extraction of RNA preceded its reverse transcription into cDNA, which served as the sequencing template. The repertoire was sequenced with immunoSEQ multiplex PCR; TCRdb's copy has only in-frame clones and lacks some. The repertoire includes around 270,000 clones, roughly 64% of them detected once, and approximately 1.7% sits in the top ten. Treatment reported: oral pan-JAK inhibitor, 5-10 mg twice daily. The data are from a study of CD8+ T cells in alopecia areata. This CDR3 has 11 residues. Germline V gives CDR1 MNHEY, CDR2 SMNVEV (reference sequence). Deletions cut 3 bases from V and 11 bases from J, with 9 bases between.

This receptor was identified in a human donor with alopecia areata. The V and J genes are TRBV27 and TRBJ2-3; D is perhaps TRBD1 or TRBD2 (5 bases each). The sample was CD4+ T cells sorted from blood, taken at week 24, from a patient treated with tofacitinib. CDR3 sequence reads: CASSLRGEQYF. CDR3 in DNA: TGTGCCAGCAGTTTGAGGGGTGAGCAGTATTTT.